Below, one T cell receptor beta chain is given with its context. Germline V CDR1 and CDR2: LNHDA, SQIVND (reference sequence). After removal of 4 bases from V and 9 bases from J, the junction contained 5 bases not matched to a gene. The CDR3 consists of 15 residues. The data stem from a study of shared clonotypes between healthy human individuals. Background on the study: Donors consisted of a couple of women and a few men between 18 and 49.

Within Nashville, Tennessee resided all donors, each a Caucasian adult. Deep-level settings were used for running the assay. Replicate PCRs were loaded with approximately 300 ng DNA from unsorted PBMC, around 30,000 T cell genomes. Repertoires were generated with immunoSEQ multiplex PCR, while TCRdb's copy carries only in-frame clones and drops some. This table holds about half a million clones, about 78% found once. This clonotype was obtained from a woman aged 40 to 55 in good health. Some clones in this sample may be carry-over from other donors' samples. The chain has TRBV19 and TRBJ2-1, with 14 bases matching TRBD2. Sequencing was done on a sample of PBMCs. CDR3 bases: TGTGCCAGTAGTAGGGGACTAGCGGGAGTGGGTGAGCAGTTCTTC. Its translation: CASSRGLAGVGEQFF.